This T cell receptor (beta chain) emerged from a study of CXCR3-negative and CXCR3-positive naive CD8 T cells. Study-wide findings and caveats: Relative to CXCR3-negative naive cells, CXCR3-positive naive cells had more hydrophobic TRB CDR3s.

CDR1 ENHRY and CDR2 SYGVKD come from the germline V gene. The CDR3 is made up of 12 amino acids. In the case of this clonotype: Its specificity is not known.

UMI labels and 5' RACE were used to prepare the TRB cDNA libraries. TCRdb re-analyzed the 5' RACE reads; it lists each CDR3 protein once, without DNA. The ten top clones account for approximately 1.1%, within a sample of 75,000 to 100,000 distinct CDR3 sequences. This sequence originates from a human donor in good health. Some clones in this sample may be carry-over from other donors' samples. Sequenced input: naive CXCR3+ CD8+ T cells from blood. Documented subset: CD45RO-CCR7+CD27+CD95- naive CD8+ T cells expressing CXCR3 (TNR3+). The genes are TRBV10-3 and TRBJ2-5. CDR3 in amino acids: CAIGVEVETQYF.